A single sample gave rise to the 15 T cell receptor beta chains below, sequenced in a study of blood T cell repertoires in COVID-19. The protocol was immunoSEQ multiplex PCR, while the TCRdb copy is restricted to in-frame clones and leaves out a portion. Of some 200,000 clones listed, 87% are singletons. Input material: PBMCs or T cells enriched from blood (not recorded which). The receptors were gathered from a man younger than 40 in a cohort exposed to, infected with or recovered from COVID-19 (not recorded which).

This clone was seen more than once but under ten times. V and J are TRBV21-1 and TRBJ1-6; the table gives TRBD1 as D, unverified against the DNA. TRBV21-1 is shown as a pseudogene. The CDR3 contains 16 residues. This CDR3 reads CASSPLDRSRNSPLHF. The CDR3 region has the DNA TGTGCCAGCAGCCCTTTGGACAGGTCGAGGAATTCACCCCTCCACTTT.

CDR3 sequence: CASLGGKSPLHF. The CDR3 nucleotides read TGTGCCAGCTTAGGGGGCAAATCACCCCTCCACTTT. V is TRBV28 and J is TRBJ1-6; 7 bases align to TRBD1. This CDR3 is 12 amino acids long. The junction had 5 bases not matched to a gene; V was cut back by 8 bases and J by 10 bases. CDR1 is MDHEN, CDR2 SYDVKM, per germline.

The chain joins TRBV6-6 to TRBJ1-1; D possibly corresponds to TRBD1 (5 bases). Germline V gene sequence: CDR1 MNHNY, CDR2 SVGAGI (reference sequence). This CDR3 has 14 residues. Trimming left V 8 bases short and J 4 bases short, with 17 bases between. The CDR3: CASGQGSVGTEAFF. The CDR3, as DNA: TGTGCCAGCGGCCAGGGCAGTGTGGGCACTGAAGCTTTCTTT.

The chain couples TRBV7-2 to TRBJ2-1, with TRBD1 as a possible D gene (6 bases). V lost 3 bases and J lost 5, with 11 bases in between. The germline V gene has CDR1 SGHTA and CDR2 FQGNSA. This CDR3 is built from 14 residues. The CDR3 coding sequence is TGTGCCAGCAGCTTCGGCAGGGGTCACAATGAGCAGTTCTTC. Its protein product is CASSFGRGHNEQFF.

The CDR3 protein is CASSSAGARGRSPQHF. In DNA form, the CDR3 reads TGTGCCAGCAGCTCTGCGGGGGCCCGGGGGAGATCGCCCCAGCATTTT. The V and J genes are TRBV28 and TRBJ1-5, with D tentatively TRBD1 (6 bases). The CDR3 covers 16 residues. V shed 6 bases and J shed 9 bases, with 24 bases lying between them. Germline CDR1 and CDR2: MDHEN and SYDVKM.

The CDR3 region is CASSSSLDRAYYTF. In DNA, the CDR3 is TGTGCCAGCAGTTCTTCCCTCGACAGGGCCTACTACACCTTC. The genes are TRBV27 and TRBJ1-2; TRBD1 agrees at 7 bases. Germline V gene sequence: CDR1 MNHEY, CDR2 SMNVEV (reference sequence). The CDR3 loop spans 14 amino acids. V shed 4 bases, J shed 10 bases, and the junction held 12 bases outside the gene matches.

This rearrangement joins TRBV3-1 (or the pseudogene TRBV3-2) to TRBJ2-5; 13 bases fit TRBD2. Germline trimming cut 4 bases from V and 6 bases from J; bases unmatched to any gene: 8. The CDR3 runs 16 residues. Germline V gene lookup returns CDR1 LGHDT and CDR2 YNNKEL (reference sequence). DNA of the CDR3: TGTGCCAGCAGCCCAGGGACTAGCGGGGCGAAGAAGACCCAGTACTTC. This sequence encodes CASSPGTSGAKKTQYF.

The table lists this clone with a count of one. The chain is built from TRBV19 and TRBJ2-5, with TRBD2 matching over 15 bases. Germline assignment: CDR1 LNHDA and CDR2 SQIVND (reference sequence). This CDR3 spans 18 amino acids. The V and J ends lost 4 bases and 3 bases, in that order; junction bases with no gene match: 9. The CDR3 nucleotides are TGTGCCAGTAGTAAGGGACTAGCGGGAGGCCGGTTGGAAGAGACCCAGTACTTC. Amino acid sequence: CASSKGLAGGRLEETQYF.

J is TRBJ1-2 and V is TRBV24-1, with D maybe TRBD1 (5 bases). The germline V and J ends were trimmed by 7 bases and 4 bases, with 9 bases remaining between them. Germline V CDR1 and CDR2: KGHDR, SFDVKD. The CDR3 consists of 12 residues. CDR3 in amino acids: CATRGQGYGYTF. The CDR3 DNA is TGTGCCACCAGGGGCCAGGGCTATGGCTACACCTTC.

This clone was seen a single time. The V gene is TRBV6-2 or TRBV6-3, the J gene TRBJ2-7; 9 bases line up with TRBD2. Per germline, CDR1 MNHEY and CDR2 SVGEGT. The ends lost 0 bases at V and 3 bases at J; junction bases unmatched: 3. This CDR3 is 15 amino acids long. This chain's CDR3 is CASSYSPSGVYEQYF. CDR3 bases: TGTGCCAGCAGTTACTCCCCTAGCGGGGTCTACGAGCAGTACTTC.

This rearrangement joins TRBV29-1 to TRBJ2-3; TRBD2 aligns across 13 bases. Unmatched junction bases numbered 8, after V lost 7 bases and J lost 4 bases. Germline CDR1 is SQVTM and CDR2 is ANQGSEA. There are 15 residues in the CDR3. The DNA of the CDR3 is TGCAGCGCCTTCACCGGGACTAGCGGGGCAGATACGCAGTATTTT. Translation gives CSAFTGTSGADTQYF.

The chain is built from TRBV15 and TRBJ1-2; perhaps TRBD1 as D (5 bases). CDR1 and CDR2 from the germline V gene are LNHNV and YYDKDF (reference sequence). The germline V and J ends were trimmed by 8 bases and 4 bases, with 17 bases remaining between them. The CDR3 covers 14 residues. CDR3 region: CATRGKGRGYGYTF. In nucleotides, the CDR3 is TGTGCCACCCGCGGCAAGGGGCGAGGCTATGGCTACACCTTC.

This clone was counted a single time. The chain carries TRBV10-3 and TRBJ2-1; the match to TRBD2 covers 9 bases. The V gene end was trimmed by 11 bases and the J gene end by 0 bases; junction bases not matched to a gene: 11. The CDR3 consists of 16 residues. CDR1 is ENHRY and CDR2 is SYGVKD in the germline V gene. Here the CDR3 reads CAGSGREGHSYNEQFF. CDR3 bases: TGTGCCGGTTCGGGGCGGGAGGGCCACTCCTACAATGAGCAGTTCTTC.

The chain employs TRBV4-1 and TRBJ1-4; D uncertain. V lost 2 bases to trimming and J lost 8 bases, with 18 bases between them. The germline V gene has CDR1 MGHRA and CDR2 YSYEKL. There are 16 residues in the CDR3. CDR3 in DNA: TGCGCCAGCAGCCAATTACCAGGCGGGTACATCGAAAAACTGTTTTTT. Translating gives CASSQLPGGYIEKLFF.

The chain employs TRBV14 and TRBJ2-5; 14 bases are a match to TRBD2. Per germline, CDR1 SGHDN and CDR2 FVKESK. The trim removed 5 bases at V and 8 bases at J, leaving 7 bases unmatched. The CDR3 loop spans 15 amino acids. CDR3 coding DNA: TGTGCCAGCAGCGACGGGACTAGCGGGGGTTCCACCCAGTACTTC. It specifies CASSDGTSGGSTQYF.